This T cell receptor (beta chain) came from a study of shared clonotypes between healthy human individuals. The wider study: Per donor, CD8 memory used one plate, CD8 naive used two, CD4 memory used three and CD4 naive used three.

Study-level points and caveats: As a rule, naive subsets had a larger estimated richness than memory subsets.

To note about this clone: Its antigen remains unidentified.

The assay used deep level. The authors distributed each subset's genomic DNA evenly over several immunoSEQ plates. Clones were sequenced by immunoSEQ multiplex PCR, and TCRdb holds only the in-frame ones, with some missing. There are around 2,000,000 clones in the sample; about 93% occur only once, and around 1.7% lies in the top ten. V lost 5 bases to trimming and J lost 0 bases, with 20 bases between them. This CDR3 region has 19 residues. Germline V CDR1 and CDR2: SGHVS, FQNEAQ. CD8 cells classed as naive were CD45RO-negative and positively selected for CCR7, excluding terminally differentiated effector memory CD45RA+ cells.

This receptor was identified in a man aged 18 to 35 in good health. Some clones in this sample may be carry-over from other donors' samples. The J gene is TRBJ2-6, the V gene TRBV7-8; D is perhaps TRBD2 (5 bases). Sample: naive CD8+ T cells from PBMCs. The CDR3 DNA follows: TGTGCCAGCAGCCGGAGTGGGAGTATTCCGTCCTCTGGGGCCAACGTCCTGACTTTC. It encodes CASSRSGSIPSSGANVLTF.